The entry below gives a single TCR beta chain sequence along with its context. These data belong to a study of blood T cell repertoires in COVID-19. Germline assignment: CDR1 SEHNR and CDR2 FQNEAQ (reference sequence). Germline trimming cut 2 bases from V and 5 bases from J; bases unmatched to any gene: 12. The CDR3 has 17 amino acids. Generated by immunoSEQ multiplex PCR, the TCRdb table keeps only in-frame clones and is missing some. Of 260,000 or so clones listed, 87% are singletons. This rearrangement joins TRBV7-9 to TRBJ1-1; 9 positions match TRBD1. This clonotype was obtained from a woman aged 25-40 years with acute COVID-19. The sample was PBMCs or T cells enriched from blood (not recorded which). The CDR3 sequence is CASSLSTGGASGTEAFF. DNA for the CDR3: TGTGCCAGCAGCTTAAGCACAGGGGGCGCCTCGGGGACTGAAGCTTTCTTT.